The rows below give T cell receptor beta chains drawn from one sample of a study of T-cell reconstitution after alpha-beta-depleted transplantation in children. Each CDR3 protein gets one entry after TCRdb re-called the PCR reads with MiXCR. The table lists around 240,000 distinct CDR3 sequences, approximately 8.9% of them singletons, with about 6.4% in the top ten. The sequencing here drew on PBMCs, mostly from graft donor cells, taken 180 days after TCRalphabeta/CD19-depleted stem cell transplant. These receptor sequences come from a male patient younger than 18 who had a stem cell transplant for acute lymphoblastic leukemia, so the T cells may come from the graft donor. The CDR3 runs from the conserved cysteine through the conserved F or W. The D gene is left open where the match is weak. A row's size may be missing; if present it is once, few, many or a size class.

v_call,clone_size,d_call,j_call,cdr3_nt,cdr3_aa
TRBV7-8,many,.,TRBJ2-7,TGTGCCAGCAGCTTAGACCCGATGGAGGACGAGCAGTACTTC,CASSLDPMEDEQYF
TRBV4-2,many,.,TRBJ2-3,TGTGCCAGCAGCCAGGGGGACGCCTTCACAGATACGCAGTATTTT,CASSQGDAFTDTQYF
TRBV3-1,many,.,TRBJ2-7,TGTGCCAGCAGCCAAGGCACGGGACAAGGCTACGAGCAGTACTTC,CASSQGTGQGYEQYF
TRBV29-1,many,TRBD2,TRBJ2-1,TGCAGCGTTGCTACTGGCGGGAGTCGGAATGAGCAGTTCTTC,CSVATGGSRNEQFF
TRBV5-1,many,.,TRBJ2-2,TGCGCCAGCAGCCCACCGGACTTTACCGGGGAGCTGTTTTTT,CASSPPDFTGELFF
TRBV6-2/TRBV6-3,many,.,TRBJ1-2,TGTGCCAGCAGTTTCCGGAACAGAGGGGTCGACGGCTACACCTTC,CASSFRNRGVDGYTF
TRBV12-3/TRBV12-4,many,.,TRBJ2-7,TGTGCCAGCAGACCCAGGGGCCTACCCTACGAGCAGTACTTC,CASRPRGLPYEQYF
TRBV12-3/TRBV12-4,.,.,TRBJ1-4,TGTGCCAGCAGTCCGGGACGGTATGAAAAACTGTTTTTT,CASSPGRYEKLFF
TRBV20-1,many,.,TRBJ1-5,TGCAGTGCTAGGCCCTCGGCGAGGAGCAATCAGCCCCAGCATTTT,CSARPSARSNQPQHF
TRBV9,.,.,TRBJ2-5,TGTGCCAGCAGCGTAGGGAAGGGGGGACTACCATGGAGGCAAGAGACCCAGTACTTC,CASSVGKGGLPWRQETQYF
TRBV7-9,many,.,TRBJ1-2,TGTGCCAGCAGCTTGACGGAGGCTGGCTACACCTTC,CASSLTEAGYTF
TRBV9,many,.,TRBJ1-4,TGTGCCAGCAGCGGAGCAGGAACTAATGAAAAACTGTTTTTT,CASSGAGTNEKLFF
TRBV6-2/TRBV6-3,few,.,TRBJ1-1,TGTGCCAGCAGTTTCTTTAGATCTGAAGCTTTCTTT,CASSFFRSEAFF
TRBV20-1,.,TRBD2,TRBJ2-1,TGCAGTGCTCCTACCCGGACTAGCGGGACCTACCGGGGTGAGCAGTTCTTC,CSAPTRTSGTYRGEQFF
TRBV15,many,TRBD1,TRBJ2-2,TGTGCCACCAGCATGGGACAGGGAAATCACGGGGAGCTGTTTTTT,CATSMGQGNHGELFF
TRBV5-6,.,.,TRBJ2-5,TGTGCCAGCAGCCCACGTCGAGGGAGGGGGTTTTACCAAGAGACCCAGTACTTC,CASSPRRGRGFYQETQYF
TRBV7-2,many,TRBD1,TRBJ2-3,TGTGCCAGCAGCTCCCGAACAGGGGGCGGGGGCACAGATACGCAGTATTTT,CASSSRTGGGGTDTQYF
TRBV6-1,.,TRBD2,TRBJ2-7,TGTGCCAGCAGCCCCGCGGGACTAGCAGGGGACGAGCAGTACTTC,CASSPAGLAGDEQYF
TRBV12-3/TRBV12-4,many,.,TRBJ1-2,TGTGCCAGCAGTTCAACTAGCTCGTATGGCTACACCTTC,CASSSTSSYGYTF